What follows are 29 T cell receptor beta chains derived from one specimen sequenced in a study of OX40 agonist ivuxolimab in advanced cancers. The protocol was immunoSEQ multiplex PCR, while the TCRdb copy is restricted to in-frame clones and leaves out a portion. The profile shows some 67,000 clones, roughly 84% of them singletons. Sequenced here: CD4+ or CD8+ T cells sorted from blood, sampled in a trial of the OX40 agonist ivuxolimab. All receptors come from an adult with an advanced solid tumor such as melanoma, head and neck, liver or kidney cancer.

This chain connects TRBV5-6 to TRBJ1-3; perhaps TRBD1 as D (5 bases). There are 15 residues in the CDR3. From germline, CDR1 is SGHDT and CDR2 YYEEEE. With 3 bases removed from V and 4 bases from J, the gap between germline ends came to 14 bases. For the CDR3, the DNA is TGTGCCAGCAGCTCGACAGTGAATTCAGGAAACACCATATATTTT. Amino acid sequence: CASSSTVNSGNTIYF.

This clone occurred once. The chain combines TRBV28 with TRBJ2-3, with D hard to call. V was cut by 6 bases and J by 4 bases, with 11 bases left in between. CDR1 and CDR2 (germline): MDHEN, SYDVKM. CDR3 length: 13 residues. DNA of the CDR3: TGTGCCAGCAGCCCTCCACCAGCAGATACGCAGTATTTT. It codes for CASSPPPADTQYF.

As to this clone: Other DNA sequences in the same sample also yield this CDR3. J is TRBJ2-1 and V is TRBV19, with D perhaps matching TRBD2 (6 bases). Deletions cut 2 bases from V and 6 bases from J, with 11 bases between. Per germline, CDR1 LNHDA and CDR2 SQIVND (reference sequence). CDR3 length equals 14 residues. In nucleotides, the CDR3 is TGTGCCAGTAGTATAAGCGTCGGGGGCAATGAGCAGTTCTTC. It is translated as CASSISVGGNEQFF.

The rearrangement links TRBV13 to TRBJ2-7, with TRBD1 identical over 9 bases. CDR3 length: 14 amino acids. CDR1 PRHDT and CDR2 FYEKMQ come from the germline V gene (reference sequence). Trimming cost V 5 bases and J 3 bases; bases outside gene matches: 5. CDR3 nucleotides: TGTGCCAGCAGCCCCCGGGACAGGGACTACGAGCAGTACTTC. This gives the protein CASSPRDRDYEQYF.

The V call is TRBV29-1, the J call TRBJ1-5; D gene uncertain. Trimming stripped 3 bases from V and 0 bases from J, with 6 bases between. The CDR3 sequence is 13 residues long. From germline, CDR1 is SQVTM and CDR2 ANQGSEA. As DNA, the CDR3 is TGCAGCGTTGAGGAGAATAGCAATCAGCCCCAGCATTTT. Translation: CSVEENSNQPQHF.

The chain links TRBV5-4 to TRBJ1-2; 7 bases fit TRBD1. With 0 bases clipped from V and 1 base from J, the junction kept 12 bases outside the gene matches. The CDR3 totals 18 residues. The germline CDR1 and CDR2 sequences are SGHNT and YYREEE (reference sequence). The CDR3 sequence: CASSLGPGQGVDNYGYTF. The CDR3 DNA reads as TGTGCCAGCAGCTTGGGCCCCGGGCAGGGGGTTGATAACTATGGCTACACCTTC. The complete variable domain, with remaining parts taken from reference TRBV5-4 and TRBJ1-2, reads ETGVTQSPTHLIKTRGQQVTLRCSSQSGHNTVSWYQQALGQGPQFIFQYYREEENGRGNFPPRFSGLQFPNYSSELNVNALELDDSALYLCASSLGPGQGVDNYGYTFGSGTRLTVV.

This sequence joins TRBV18 and TRBJ2-7; 16 bases fit TRBD2. J was trimmed by 7 bases and V by 4 bases; bases with no gene match: 25. The CDR3 is made up of 22 amino acids. CDR1 and CDR2 (germline): KGHSH, LQKENI. The CDR3 DNA reads TGTGCCAGCTCACAAAGACGATTTCTACCGGGACTAGCGGGAGGGATGAACCCTGAGCAGTACTTC. This sequence encodes CASSQRRFLPGLAGGMNPEQYF.

The chain couples TRBV19 to TRBJ2-7, with 12 positions matching TRBD2. The germline CDR1 and CDR2 sequences are LNHDA and SQIVND (reference sequence). This CDR3 spans 17 amino acids. J lost 3 bases, V lost 3 bases, and 9 bases had no gene match. CDR3 sequence: CASSIPPSTSGSYEQYF. CDR3 sequence (DNA): TGTGCCAGTAGTATTCCCCCCTCGACTAGCGGGAGCTACGAGCAGTACTTC.

The CDR3 region is CASSFTLAGGYNEQFF. The CDR3 DNA sequence: TGTGCCAGCAGTTTTACCCTAGCGGGAGGATACAATGAGCAGTTCTTC. J is TRBJ2-1 and V is TRBV28; 11 positions agree with TRBD2. Germline V gene data show CDR1 as MDHEN and CDR2 as SYDVKM. This CDR3 has 16 amino acids. V trimming: 3 bases; J trimming: 4 bases; junction bases outside the gene matches: 5. Filled out from reference TRBV28 and TRBJ2-1, the complete variable domain reads DVKVTQSSRYLVKRTGEKVFLECVQDMDHENMFWYRQDPGLGLRLIYFSYDVKMKEKGDIPEGYSVSREKKERFSLILESASTNQTSMYLCASSFTLAGGYNEQFFGPGTRLTVL.

V is TRBV19 and J is TRBJ2-3; D is unclear. Germline-derived CDR1 and CDR2 are LNHDA and SQIVND (reference sequence). The germline V and J ends were trimmed by 2 bases and 5 bases, with 5 bases remaining between them. CDR3 length: 12 amino acids. In nucleotides, the CDR3 is TGTGCCAGTAGTATACAAAGAGATACGCAGTATTTT. Amino acid sequence: CASSIQRDTQYF.

The genes are TRBV19 and TRBJ2-4, with a weak D call TRBD1 (5 bases). The V end was cut by 10 bases, the J end by 7 bases, with 17 bases between. Germline CDR1 reads LNHDA; CDR2 reads SQIVND (reference sequence). This CDR3 has 13 residues. The CDR3 sequence is CATNSQGTNIQYF. Here the CDR3 DNA reads TGTGCCACCAACAGCCAGGGAACGAACATTCAGTACTTC.

The chain uses TRBV5-6 and TRBJ1-2; 11 nucleotides line up with TRBD1. CDR3 length: 15 amino acids. The germline CDR1 and CDR2 sequences are SGHDT and YYEEEE. The trim removed 1 base at V and 4 bases at J, leaving 3 bases unmatched. In DNA, the CDR3 is TGTGCCAGCAGCTTGTGGACAGGGGGCGCCTATGGCTACACCTTC. It encodes CASSLWTGGAYGYTF.

The genes are TRBV2 and TRBJ2-7; D is perhaps TRBD2 (6 bases). Trimming took off 7 bases at V and 3 bases at J, with 19 bases between the two ends. The germline gives CDR1 SNHLY, CDR2 FYNNEI. The CDR3 is 15 residues long. As DNA, the CDR3 is TGTGCCAGCATTCTCAGGAGGGCTTTTAGCTACGAGCAGTACTTC. Encoded protein: CASILRRAFSYEQYF.

The chain uses TRBV5-4 and TRBJ2-5; 10 positions agree with TRBD2. CDR3 length: 15 residues. After removal of 3 bases from V and 7 bases from J, the junction contained 9 bases not matched to a gene. Germline assignment: CDR1 SGHNT and CDR2 YYREEE (reference sequence). The CDR3 DNA follows: TGTGCCAGCAGCTATGGTAGCGGGGGGCACGCGACCCAGTACTTC. This encodes CASSYGSGGHATQYF.

CDR3 sequence (DNA): TGTGCCAGCAGTTGGGACAGGGTTTTCCGATTGGACACTGAAGCTTTCTTT. Protein: CASSWDRVFRLDTEAFF. V and J are TRBV11-3 and TRBJ1-1; 9 positions match TRBD1. The CDR3 extends over 17 amino acids. V dropped 6 bases and J dropped 3; count of bases not matched to a gene: 14. Germline V gives CDR1 SGHNT, CDR2 YENEEA.

CDR3 sequence: CASSLGLAGGGAKNIQYF. In DNA form, the CDR3 reads TGTGCCAGCAGCTTGGGACTAGCGGGAGGGGGAGCCAAAAACATTCAGTACTTC. The rearrangement joins TRBV5-4 to TRBJ2-4; 14 bases are shared with TRBD2. Germline V gene sequence: CDR1 SGHNT, CDR2 YYREEE (reference sequence). The CDR3 extends over 18 amino acids. The V and J ends lost 0 bases and 0 bases, in that order; junction bases with no gene match: 2.

The rearrangement uses TRBV6-5 and TRBJ2-3; 7 bases are shared with TRBD2. Germline values: CDR1 MNHEY, CDR2 SVGAGI. The CDR3 totals 15 residues. With 0 bases clipped from V and 5 bases from J, the junction kept 5 bases outside the gene matches. The CDR3 loop reads CASSYSRTSLDTQYF. CDR3 bases: TGTGCCAGCAGTTACTCGCGGACTAGTCTAGATACGCAGTATTTT.

The chain recombines TRBV29-1 with TRBJ2-1; D not certain. The CDR3 has 10 residues. The germline gives CDR1 SQVTM, CDR2 ANQGSEA. Between the trimmed V and J ends, which lost 4 bases and 7 bases, there was a span of 5 bases. Written as DNA, the CDR3 is TGCAGCGTTGTCCGTAATGAGCAGTTCTTC. It translates to CSVVRNEQFF.

The gene calls are TRBV5-6 and TRBJ2-7, with D possibly TRBD2 on 6 matching bases. From germline, CDR1 is SGHDT and CDR2 YYEEEE. Trimming removed 4 bases from V and 5 bases from J, with 22 bases in between. This CDR3 comprises 16 residues. The CDR3 sequence is CASSPGPLALRDEQYF. The CDR3 nucleotides read TGTGCCAGCAGCCCCGGTCCGCTAGCGCTACGGGACGAGCAGTACTTC.

This clone was seen once. The V call is TRBV9, the J call TRBJ2-7; 10 nucleotides align to TRBD1. From germline, CDR1 is SGDLS and CDR2 YYNGEE. J gave up 4 bases and V 4 bases, and 5 bases lay outside the gene matches. CDR3 length: 14 amino acids. Here the CDR3 DNA reads TGTGCCAGCAGCCCGAGGACAGGGGGATACGAGCAGTACTTC. This sequence encodes CASSPRTGGYEQYF.

The chain joins TRBV5-4 to TRBJ2-7; 8 positions match TRBD2. The germline V gene encodes CDR1 SGHNT and CDR2 YYREEE (reference sequence). This CDR3 comprises 15 residues. The V gene end was trimmed by 4 bases and the J gene end by 7 bases; junction bases not matched to a gene: 13. Written as DNA, the CDR3 is TGTGCCAGCAGCGCCTCGGCGGGGGGCTTTGGAGAGCAGTACTTC. Its protein is CASSASAGGFGEQYF.

The rearrangement uses TRBV7-2 and TRBJ2-3; D unresolved. Per the germline V gene, CDR1 is SGHTA and CDR2 is FQGNSA. V was cut by 5 bases and J by 6 bases, with 9 bases left in between. The CDR3 totals 12 residues. Here the CDR3 reads CASSPGRDTQYF. The CDR3 coding sequence is TGTGCCAGCAGCCCAGGCAGGGATACGCAGTATTTT.

The chain links TRBV6-1 to TRBJ1-5, with a possible D match to TRBD1 (5 bases). Germline V gene sequence: CDR1 MNHNS, CDR2 SASEGT. The CDR3 spans 17 residues. V lost 3 bases to trimming and J lost 0 bases, with 15 bases between them. The CDR3 sequence: CASSDPGDPYSNQPQHF. Here the CDR3 DNA reads TGTGCCAGCAGTGACCCCGGGGACCCGTATAGCAATCAGCCCCAGCATTTT.

The chain recombines TRBV2 with TRBJ1-1; 9 nucleotides align to TRBD1. The CDR3 covers 15 residues. Germline V gene lookup returns CDR1 SNHLY and CDR2 FYNNEI. The ends lost 9 bases at V and 5 bases at J; junction bases unmatched: 13. The DNA for the CDR3 is TGTGCCAGTAGGAGAACAGGGGGCGGGTTTACTGAAGCTTTCTTT. Encoded protein: CASRRTGGGFTEAFF.

The V call is TRBV13, the J call TRBJ2-3; 9 bases are shared with TRBD2. CDR1 PRHDT and CDR2 FYEKMQ come from the germline V gene (reference sequence). This CDR3 region has 16 residues. V gave up 5 bases and J gave up 1 base; unmatched junction bases: 7. CDR3 region: CASSIGAGGGTDTQYF. As DNA, the CDR3 is TGTGCCAGCAGCATTGGAGCGGGAGGAGGCACAGATACGCAGTATTTT.

The chain joins TRBV7-8 to TRBJ1-2, with TRBD1 identical over 7 bases. The junction had 8 bases not matched to a gene; V was cut back by 0 bases and J by 7 bases. In germline, CDR1 is SGHVS, CDR2 FQNEAQ. CDR3 size: 15 residues. CDR3 protein: CASSLADRPGGGYTF. In nucleotides, the CDR3 is TGTGCCAGCAGCTTAGCGGACAGGCCCGGCGGTGGCTACACCTTC. Filled out from reference TRBV7-8 and TRBJ1-2, the complete variable domain reads GAGVSQSPRYKVAKRGQDVALRCDPISGHVSLFWYQQALGQGPEFLTYFQNEAQLDKSGLPSDRFFAERPEGSVSTLKIQRTQQEDSAVYLCASSLADRPGGGYTFGSGTRLTVV.

The chain uses TRBV14 and TRBJ2-7; D is unclear. Trimming shortened V by 1 base and J by 3 bases, and 13 bases separated the two germline ends. The CDR3 contains 15 residues. CDR1 is SGHDN, CDR2 FVKESK, per germline. For the CDR3, the DNA is TGTGCCAGCAGCCAAGGACTCGGCCGAGTCTACGAGCAGTACTTC. Its translation: CASSQGLGRVYEQYF.

Only a few counts were recorded for this clone. The gene calls are TRBV7-9 and TRBJ1-2, with a possible D match to TRBD1 (5 bases). This CDR3 region has 15 residues. Germline CDR1 reads SEHNR; CDR2 reads FQNEAQ (reference sequence). Deletions cut 1 base from V and 4 bases from J, with 13 bases between. The CDR3 DNA is TGTGCCAGCAGCTTAGACGTGGGGGATAGCTATGGCTACACCTTC. This translates into CASSLDVGDSYGYTF.

V is TRBV15 and J is TRBJ2-3, with D perhaps TRBD1 or TRBD2 (6 bases each). Per germline, CDR1 LNHNV and CDR2 YYDKDF (reference sequence). The CDR3 loop spans 18 amino acids. V gave up 0 bases and J gave up 2 bases, with 18 bases separating them. CDR3 nucleotides: TGTGCCACCAGCAGAGATGTGACTAGTCGGGGGCACACAGATACGCAGTATTTT. It codes for CATSRDVTSRGHTDTQYF.